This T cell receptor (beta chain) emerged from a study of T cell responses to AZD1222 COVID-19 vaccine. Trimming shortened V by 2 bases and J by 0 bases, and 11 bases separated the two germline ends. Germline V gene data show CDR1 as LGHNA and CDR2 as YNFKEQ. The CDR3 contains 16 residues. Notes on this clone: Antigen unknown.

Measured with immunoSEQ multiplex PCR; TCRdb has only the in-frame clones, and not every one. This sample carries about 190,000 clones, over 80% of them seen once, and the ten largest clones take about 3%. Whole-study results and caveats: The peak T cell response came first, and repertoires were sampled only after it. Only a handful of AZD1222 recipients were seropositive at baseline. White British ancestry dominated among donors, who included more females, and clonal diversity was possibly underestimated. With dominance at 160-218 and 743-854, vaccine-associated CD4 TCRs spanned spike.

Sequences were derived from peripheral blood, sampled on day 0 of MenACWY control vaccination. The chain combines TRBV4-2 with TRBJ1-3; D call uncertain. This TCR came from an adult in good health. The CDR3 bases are TGTGCCAGCAGCCAACCTGAACCCAGCTCTGGAAACACCATATATTTT. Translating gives CASSQPEPSSGNTIYF.